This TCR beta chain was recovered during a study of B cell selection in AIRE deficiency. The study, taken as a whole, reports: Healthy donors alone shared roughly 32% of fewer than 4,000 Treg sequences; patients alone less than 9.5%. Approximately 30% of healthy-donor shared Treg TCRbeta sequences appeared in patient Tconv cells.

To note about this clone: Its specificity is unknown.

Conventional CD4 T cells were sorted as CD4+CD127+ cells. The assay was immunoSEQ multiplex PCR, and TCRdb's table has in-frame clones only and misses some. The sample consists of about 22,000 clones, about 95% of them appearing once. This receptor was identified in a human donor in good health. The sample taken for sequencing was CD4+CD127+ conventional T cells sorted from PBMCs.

The CDR3 spells CAISPGTSTNEKLFF. CDR3 bases: TGTGCCATCAGTCCCGGGACATCAACTAATGAAAAACTGTTTTTT. The chain combines TRBV10-3 with TRBJ1-4; D may be TRBD1 (6 bases). Trimming shortened V by 5 bases and J by 0 bases, and 10 bases separated the two germline ends. Germline lookup yields CDR1 ENHRY and CDR2 SYGVKD. The CDR3 runs 15 residues.